What follows describes a single T cell receptor beta chain. Its cognate antigen has yet to be identified. Base-call qualities are not available, and no considerably larger clone is one nucleotide away. The treatment or condition label on this specimen signifies: preoperative locoregional IRX-2 cytokine immunotherapy. The samples were obtained from a phase Ib study that tested preoperative, locoregional IRX-2 cytokine immunotherapy designed to prime immune responses. Before surgery, IRX-2 was given to the donors, who were patients with early-stage breast cancer. Receptor amplification or capture employed the immunoSEQ multiplex PCR assay. In its TCRdb copy, this immuneACCESS table keeps in-frame sequences only and misses some clones. Where compared with another copy, unresolved V genes explain less than half of these, and the others have no known cause. The sample table lists under 35,000 clones, 82% of them with a count of one. The ten largest clones capture under 4% of the sample.

The data are from a study of preoperative IRX-2 immunotherapy in early breast cancer (dated by TCRdb to between 2019 and 2020). CDR1 and CDR2 are drawn from the germline V gene (reference sequence): LNHDA, SQIVND. The CDR3 covers 13 residues, taking in both the cysteine and the phenylalanine. Only CDR3 DNA is held: 39 bases, read in frame from base 1. Trimming removed 4 bases from V and 9 bases from J, leaving 13 bases between the germline ends. The V and J segments used are TRBV19 and TRBJ2-1; the D segment might be TRBD1 or TRBD2, since each matches 5 bases. This TCR was sampled from a human donor with breast cancer. This sample was gathered from a patient treated with IRX-2 immunotherapy. The DNA sequence is TGTGCCAGTAGTACCAGACCTGGGGGTGAGCAGTTCTTC. It translates as CASSTRPGGEQFF.